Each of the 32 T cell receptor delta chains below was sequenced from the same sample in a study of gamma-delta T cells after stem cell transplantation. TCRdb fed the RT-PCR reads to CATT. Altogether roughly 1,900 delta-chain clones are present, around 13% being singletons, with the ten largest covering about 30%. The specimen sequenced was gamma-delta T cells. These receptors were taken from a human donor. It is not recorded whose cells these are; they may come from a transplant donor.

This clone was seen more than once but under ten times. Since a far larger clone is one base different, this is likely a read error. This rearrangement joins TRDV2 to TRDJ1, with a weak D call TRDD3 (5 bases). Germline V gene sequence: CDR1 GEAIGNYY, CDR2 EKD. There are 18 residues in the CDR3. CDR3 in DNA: TGTGCCCGTGACCCAGTACTGGTGCCATCCAATATGGAACCTAAACTCATCTTT. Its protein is CARDPVLVPSNMEPKLIF.

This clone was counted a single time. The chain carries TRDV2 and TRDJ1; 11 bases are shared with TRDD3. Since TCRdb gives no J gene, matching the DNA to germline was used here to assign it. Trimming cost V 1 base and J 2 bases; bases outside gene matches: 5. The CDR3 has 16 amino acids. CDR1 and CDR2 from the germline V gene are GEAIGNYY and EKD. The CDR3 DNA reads TGTGCCTGTGACACACTGGGGGATAGTAAGACCGATAAACTCATCTTT. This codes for CACDTLGDSKTDKLIF.

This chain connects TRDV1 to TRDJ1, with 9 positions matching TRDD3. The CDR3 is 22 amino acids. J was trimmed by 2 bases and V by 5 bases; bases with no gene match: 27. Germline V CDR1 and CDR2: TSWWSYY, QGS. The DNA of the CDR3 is TGTGCTCTTGGGCACCTAAAAGGCCTTTGGTACTGGGGGAGACGTACAACCGATAAACTCATCTTT. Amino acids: CALGHLKGLWYWGRRTTDKLIF.

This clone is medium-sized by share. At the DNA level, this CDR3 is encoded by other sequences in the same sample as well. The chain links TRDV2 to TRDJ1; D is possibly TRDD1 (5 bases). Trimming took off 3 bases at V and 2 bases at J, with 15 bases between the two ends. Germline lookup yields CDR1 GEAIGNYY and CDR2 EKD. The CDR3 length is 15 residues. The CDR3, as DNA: TGTGCCTGTGACGCCATAGTGTACCGTACCGATAAACTCATCTTT. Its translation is CACDAIVYRTDKLIF.

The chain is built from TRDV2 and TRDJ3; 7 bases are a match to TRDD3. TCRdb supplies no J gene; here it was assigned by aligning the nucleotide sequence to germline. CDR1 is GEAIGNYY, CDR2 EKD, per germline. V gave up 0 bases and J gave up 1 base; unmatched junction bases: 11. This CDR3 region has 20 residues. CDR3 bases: TGTGCCTGTGACACCAACTGGGGCTCGACCGAATCCTGGGACACCCGACAGATGTTTTTC. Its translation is CACDTNWGSTESWDTRQMFF.

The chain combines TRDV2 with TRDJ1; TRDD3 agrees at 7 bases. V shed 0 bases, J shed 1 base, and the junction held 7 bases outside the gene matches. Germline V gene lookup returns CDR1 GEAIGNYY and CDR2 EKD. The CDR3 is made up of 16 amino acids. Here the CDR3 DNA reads TGTGCCTGTGACACCCTAGGGGGATCGAGCACCGATAAACTCATCTTT. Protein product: CACDTLGGSSTDKLIF.

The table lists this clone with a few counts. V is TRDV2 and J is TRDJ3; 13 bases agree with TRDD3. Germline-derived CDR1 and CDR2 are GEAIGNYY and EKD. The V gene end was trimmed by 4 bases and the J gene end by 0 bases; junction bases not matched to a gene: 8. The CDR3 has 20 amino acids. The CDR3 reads CACDFTGGYDSSWDTRQMFF. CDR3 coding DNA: TGTGCCTGTGATTTCACTGGGGGATACGATAGCTCCTGGGACACCCGACAGATGTTTTTC.

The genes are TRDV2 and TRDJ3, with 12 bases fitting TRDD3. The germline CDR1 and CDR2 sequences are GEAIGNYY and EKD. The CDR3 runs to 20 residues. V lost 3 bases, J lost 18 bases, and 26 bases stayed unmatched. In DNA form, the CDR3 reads TGTGCCTGTGACGCAATACTGGGGGATACTATCGCCTGTGACACCCGCCCGATGTTTTTC. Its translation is CACDAILGDTIACDTRPMFF.

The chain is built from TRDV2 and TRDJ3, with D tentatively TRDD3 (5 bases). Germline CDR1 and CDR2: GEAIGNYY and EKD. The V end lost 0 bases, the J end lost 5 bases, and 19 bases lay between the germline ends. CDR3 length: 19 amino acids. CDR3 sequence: CACDTVEDLLGGDTRQMFF. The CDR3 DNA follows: TGTGCCTGTGACACCGTAGAGGATCTCCTGGGTGGGGACACCCGACAGATGTTTTTC.

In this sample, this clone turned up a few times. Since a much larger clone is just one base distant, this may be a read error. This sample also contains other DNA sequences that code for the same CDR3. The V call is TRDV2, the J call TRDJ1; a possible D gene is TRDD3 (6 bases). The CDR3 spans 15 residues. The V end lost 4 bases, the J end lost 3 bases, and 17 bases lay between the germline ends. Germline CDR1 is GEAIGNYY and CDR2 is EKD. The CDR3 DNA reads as TGTGCCTGTGAGCCCCTGGGGTACAGGGCCGATAAACTCATCTTT. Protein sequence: CACEPLGYRADKLIF.

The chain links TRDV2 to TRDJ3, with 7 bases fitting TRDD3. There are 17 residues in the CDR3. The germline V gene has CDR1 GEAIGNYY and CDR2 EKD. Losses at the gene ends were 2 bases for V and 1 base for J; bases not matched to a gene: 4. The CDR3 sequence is CACDMVLGSWDTRQMFF. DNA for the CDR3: TGTGCCTGTGACATGGTACTGGGGTCCTGGGACACCCGACAGATGTTTTTC.

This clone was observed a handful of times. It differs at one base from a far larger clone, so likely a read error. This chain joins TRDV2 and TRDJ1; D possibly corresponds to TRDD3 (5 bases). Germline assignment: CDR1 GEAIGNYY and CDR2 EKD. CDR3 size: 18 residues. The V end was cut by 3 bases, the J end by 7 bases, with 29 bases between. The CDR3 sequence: CACDPVLVPPNMEPKLIF. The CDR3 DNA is TGTGCCTGTGACCCAGTACTGGTGCCACCCAATATGGAACCTAAACTCATCTTT.

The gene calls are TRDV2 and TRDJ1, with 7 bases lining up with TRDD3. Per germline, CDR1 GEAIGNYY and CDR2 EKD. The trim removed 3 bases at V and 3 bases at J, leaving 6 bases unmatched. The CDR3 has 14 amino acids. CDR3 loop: CACDLPGDSDKLIF. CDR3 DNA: TGTGCCTGTGACCTACCGGGGGATTCCGATAAACTCATCTTT.

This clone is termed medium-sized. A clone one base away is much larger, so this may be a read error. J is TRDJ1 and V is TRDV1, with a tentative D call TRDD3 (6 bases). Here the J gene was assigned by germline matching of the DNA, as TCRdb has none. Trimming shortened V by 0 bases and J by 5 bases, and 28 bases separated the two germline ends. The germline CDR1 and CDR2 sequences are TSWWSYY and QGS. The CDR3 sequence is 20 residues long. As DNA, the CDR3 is TGTGCTCTTGGGGAACTAGGTCCCAGGCCGCCCCGGCCGGGGGAAGATAAACTCATCTTT. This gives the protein CALGELGPRPPRPGEDKLIF.

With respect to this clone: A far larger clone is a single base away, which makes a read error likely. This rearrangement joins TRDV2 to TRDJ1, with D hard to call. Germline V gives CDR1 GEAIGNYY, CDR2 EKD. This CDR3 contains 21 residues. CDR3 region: CACDTLDLAGHLATDTDKRIF. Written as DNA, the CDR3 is TGTGCCTGTGACACCCTGGACTTGGCCGGGCACCTCGCTACCGACACCGATAAACGCATCTTT.

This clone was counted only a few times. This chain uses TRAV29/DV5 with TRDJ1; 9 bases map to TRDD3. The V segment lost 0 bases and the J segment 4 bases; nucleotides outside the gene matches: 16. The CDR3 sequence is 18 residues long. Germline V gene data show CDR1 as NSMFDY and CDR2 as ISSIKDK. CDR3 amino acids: CAASVARTGGPQGDKLIF. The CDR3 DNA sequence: TGTGCAGCAAGCGTAGCACGAACTGGGGGACCCCAGGGCGATAAACTCATCTTT.

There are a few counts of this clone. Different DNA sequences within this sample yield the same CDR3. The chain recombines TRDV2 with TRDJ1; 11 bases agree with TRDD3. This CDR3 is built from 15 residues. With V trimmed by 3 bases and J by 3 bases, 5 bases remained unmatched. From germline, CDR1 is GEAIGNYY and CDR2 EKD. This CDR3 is CACDVLGDTSDKLIF. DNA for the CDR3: TGTGCCTGTGACGTCCTGGGGGATACATCCGATAAACTCATCTTT.

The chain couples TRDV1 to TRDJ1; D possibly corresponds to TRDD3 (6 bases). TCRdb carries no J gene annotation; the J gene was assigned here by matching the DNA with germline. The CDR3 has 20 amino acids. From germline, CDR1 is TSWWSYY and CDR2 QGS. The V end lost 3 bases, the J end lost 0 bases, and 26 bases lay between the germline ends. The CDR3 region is CALGENLVEGGTPYTDKLIF. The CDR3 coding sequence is TGTGCTCTTGGGGAGAATCTTGTGGAGGGGGGGACCCCGTACACCGATAAACTCATCTTT.

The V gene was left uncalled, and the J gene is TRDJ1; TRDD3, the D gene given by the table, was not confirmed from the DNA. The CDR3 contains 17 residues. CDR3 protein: CACDPVLGSLHTDKLIF. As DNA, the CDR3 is TGTGCCTGTGACCCGGTACTGGGGTCCCTCCACACCGATAAACTCATCTTT.

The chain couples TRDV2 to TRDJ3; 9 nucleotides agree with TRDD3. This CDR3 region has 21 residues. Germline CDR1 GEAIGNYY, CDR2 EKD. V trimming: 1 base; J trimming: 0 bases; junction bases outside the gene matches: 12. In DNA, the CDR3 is TGTGCCTGTGACACGTTGGACCCTACTGGGGGACTCTCCTGGGACACCCGACAGATGTTTTTC. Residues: CACDTLDPTGGLSWDTRQMFF.

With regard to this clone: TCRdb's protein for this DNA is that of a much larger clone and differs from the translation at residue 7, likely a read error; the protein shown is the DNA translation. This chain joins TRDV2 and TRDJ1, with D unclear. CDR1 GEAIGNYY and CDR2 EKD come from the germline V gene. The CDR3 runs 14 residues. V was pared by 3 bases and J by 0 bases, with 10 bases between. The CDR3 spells CACDHIVNTDKLIF. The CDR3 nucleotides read TGTGCCTGTGACCATATTGTAAACACCGATAAACTCATCTTT.

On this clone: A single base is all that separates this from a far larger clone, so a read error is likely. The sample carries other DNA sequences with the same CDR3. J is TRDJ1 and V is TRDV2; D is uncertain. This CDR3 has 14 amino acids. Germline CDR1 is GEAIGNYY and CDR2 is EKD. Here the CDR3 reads CACDHIANTDKLIF. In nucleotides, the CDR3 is TGTGCCTGTGACCATATTGCAAACACCGACAAACTCATCTTT.

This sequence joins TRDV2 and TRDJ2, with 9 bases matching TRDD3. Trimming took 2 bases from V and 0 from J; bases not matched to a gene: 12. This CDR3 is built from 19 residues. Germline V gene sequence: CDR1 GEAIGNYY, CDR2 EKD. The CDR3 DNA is TGTGCCTGTGACAGCCTGGGGGATCCGGAATCCGCTTTGACAGCACAACTCTTCTTT. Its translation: CACDSLGDPESALTAQLFF.

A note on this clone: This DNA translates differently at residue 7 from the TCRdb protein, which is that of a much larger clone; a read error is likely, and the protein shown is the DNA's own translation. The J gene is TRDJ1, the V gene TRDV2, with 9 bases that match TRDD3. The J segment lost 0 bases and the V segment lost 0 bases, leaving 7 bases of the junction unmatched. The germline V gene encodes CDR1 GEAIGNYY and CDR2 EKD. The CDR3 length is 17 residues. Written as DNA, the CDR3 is TGTGCCTGTGACACCGTGAGGGGGATACCTTACACCGATAAACTCATCTTT. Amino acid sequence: CACDTVRGIPYTDKLIF.

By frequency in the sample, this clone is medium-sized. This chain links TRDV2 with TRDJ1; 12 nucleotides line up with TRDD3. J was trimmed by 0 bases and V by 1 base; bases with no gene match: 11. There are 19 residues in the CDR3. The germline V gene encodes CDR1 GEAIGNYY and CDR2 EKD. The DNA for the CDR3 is TGTGCCTGTGACACTCTTGCAGACTGGGGGATACAGGACACCGATAAACTCATCTTT. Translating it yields CACDTLADWGIQDTDKLIF.

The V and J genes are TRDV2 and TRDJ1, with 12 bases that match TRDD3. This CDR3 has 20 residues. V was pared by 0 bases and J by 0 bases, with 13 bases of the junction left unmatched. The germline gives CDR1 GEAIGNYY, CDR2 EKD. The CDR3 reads CACDTVPTGGYNRDTDKLIF. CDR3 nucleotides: TGTGCCTGTGACACCGTACCTACTGGGGGATACAACCGGGACACCGATAAACTCATCTTT.

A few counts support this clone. CDR3 sequence reads: CACDTVLGDTPQSSWDTRQMFF. The CDR3 coding sequence is TGTGCCTGTGACACCGTACTGGGGGATACTCCACAAAGCTCCTGGGACACCCGACAGATGTTTTTC. The rearrangement uses TRDV2 and TRDJ3, with 12 bases that match TRDD3. This CDR3 spans 22 amino acids. The germline CDR1 and CDR2 sequences are GEAIGNYY and EKD. Trimming at V came to 0 bases and at J to 0 bases, leaving 11 bases not matched to a gene.

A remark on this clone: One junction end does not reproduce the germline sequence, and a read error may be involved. The CDR3 spells CACDSVLGDQSSWDTRQMFF. In DNA form, the CDR3 reads TGTGCCTGTGACAGCGTACTGGGGGACCAGAGCTCCTGGGACACCCGCCAGATGTTTTTC. The chain uses TRDV2 and TRDJ3; 9 positions match TRDD3. Germline values: CDR1 GEAIGNYY, CDR2 EKD. This CDR3 comprises 20 residues.

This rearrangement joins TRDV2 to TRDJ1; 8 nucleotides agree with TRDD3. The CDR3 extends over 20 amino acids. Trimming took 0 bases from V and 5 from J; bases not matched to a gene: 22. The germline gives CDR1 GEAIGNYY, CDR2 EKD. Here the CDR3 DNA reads TGTGCCTGTGACACCCTCCTTATACCGGACTCTGGGGATACTCTTGATAAACTCATCTTT. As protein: CACDTLLIPDSGDTLDKLIF.

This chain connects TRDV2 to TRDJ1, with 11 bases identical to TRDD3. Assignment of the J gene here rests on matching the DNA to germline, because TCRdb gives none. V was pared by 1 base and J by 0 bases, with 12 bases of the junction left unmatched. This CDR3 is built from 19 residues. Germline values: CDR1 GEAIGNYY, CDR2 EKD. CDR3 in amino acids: CACDTGMGDTRYYTDKLIF. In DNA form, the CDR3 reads TGTGCCTGTGACACTGGAATGGGGGATACGCGTTACTACACCGATAAACTCATCTTT.

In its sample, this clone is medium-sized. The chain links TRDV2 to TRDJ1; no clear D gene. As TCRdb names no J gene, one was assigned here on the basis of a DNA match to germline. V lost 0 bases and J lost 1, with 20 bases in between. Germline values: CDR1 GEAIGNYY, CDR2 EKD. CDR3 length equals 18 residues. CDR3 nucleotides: TGTGCCTGTGACACCATAGCGGCGGGAGGGACAGGCACCGATAAACTCATCTTT. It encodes CACDTIAAGGTGTDKLIF.

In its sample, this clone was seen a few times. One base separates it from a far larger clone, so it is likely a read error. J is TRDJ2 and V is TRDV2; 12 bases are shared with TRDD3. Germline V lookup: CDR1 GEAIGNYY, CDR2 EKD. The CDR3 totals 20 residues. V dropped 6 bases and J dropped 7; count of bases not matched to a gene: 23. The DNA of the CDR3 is TGTGCCTGTAACCCCATAAGTCTCGTACTGGGGGATACCAATAAAGCACAACTCTTCTTT. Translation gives CACNPISLVLGDTNKAQLFF.